This T cell receptor beta chain was identified during a study of control samples from healthy donors and cancer patients. Measured with immunoSEQ multiplex PCR; TCRdb has only the in-frame clones, and not every one. The table has about 120,000 clones, approximately 93% seen once. The length of the CDR3 is 17 residues. Germline V gene lookup returns CDR1 LGHNA and CDR2 YNFKEQ. With 1 base clipped from V and 6 bases from J, the junction kept 7 bases outside the gene matches. The sequence was obtained from a man between 25 and 39 years old in good health. Material for sequencing was blood. The V gene is TRBV4-2, the J gene TRBJ1-5, with 12 bases matching TRBD1. The CDR3 sequence is CASSQGAGQGAGQPQHF. CDR3 nucleotides: TGTGCCAGCAGCCAAGGCGCGGGACAGGGGGCCGGTCAGCCCCAGCATTTT.